The clone carrying this T cell receptor beta chain was seen repeatedly, ten times or more. Its antigen remains unknown. MiXCR was run by TCRdb on the 5' RACE reads, yielding one entry per CDR3 protein. There are around 94,000 distinct CDR3 sequences in the sample; roughly 9% occur only once, and under 35% lies in the top ten. Trimming shortened V by 2 bases and J by 0 bases, and 9 bases separated the two germline ends. CDR1 is SQVTM and CDR2 is ANQGSEA in the germline V gene. This CDR3 contains 14 residues. The entry originates in a study of CD8 T cells in ankylosing spondylitis. Study-level points and caveats: Seemingly characteristic of ankylosing spondylitis blood was a TCR beta motif consisting of about 8 highly homologous variants. Some of the motif variants had earlier been found in reactive arthritis patients' fluid and blood. The authors reported significant enrichment of disease-linked clones in matched ankylosing spondylitis synovial fluid.

The receptor was derived from a male donor with ankylosing spondylitis. The chain is built from TRBV29-1 and TRBJ2-3; no clear D gene. The sample comprised blood, either unsorted or a sorted T cell fraction (not recorded which). The CDR3 DNA reads TGCAGCGTTGAATTTGGATTTAGCACAGATACGCAGTATTTT. Amino acid sequence: CSVEFGFSTDTQYF.